This TCR beta chain was retrieved from a study of cytomegalovirus exposure and HLA in healthy donors. This CDR3 has 14 residues. Germline CDR1 and CDR2: WSHSY and SAAADI. V gave up 4 bases and J gave up 4 bases, with 10 bases separating them. Amplification used 60 Vbeta primers and 13 Jbeta primers. In the original processing: Around 76 million unique TCR beta chains, 10 million to 14 million shared, were counted in a later analysis. Here immunoSEQ multiplex PCR was the method, and the copy in TCRdb shows in-frame clones only, minus some. That table supplies the V and J calls and clone size; D and trimming were determined from the DNA. The sample contains approximately 140,000 clones, around 80% of which appear only once.

Sequencing was carried out using PBMCs. The gene calls are TRBV10-2 and TRBJ1-4, with D perhaps TRBD1 (6 bases). The source of this sequence is a man in his forties in good health and CMV-seronegative. CDR3 nucleotides: TGCGCCAGCAGTGGTAAAGGGGGTAATGAAAAACTGTTTTTT. As protein: CASSGKGGNEKLFF.